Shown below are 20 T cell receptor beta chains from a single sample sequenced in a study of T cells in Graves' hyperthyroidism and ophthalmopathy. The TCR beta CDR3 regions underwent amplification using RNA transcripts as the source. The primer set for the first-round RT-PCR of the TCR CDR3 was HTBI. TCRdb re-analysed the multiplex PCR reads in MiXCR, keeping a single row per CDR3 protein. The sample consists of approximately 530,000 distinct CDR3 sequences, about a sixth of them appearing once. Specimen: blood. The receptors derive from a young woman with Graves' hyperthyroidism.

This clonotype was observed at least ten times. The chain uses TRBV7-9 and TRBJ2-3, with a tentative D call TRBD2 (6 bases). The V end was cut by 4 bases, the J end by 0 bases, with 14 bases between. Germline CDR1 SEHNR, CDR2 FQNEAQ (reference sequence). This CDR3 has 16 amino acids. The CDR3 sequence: CASSSLRGTSTDTQYF. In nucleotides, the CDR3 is TGTGCCAGCAGCTCCTTACGCGGGACTAGCACAGATACGCAGTATTTT.

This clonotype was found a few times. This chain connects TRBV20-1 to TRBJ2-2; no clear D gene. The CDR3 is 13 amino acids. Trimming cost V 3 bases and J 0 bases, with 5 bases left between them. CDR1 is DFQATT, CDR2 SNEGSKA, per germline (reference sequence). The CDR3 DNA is TGCAGTGCTAGTCACTCGAACACCGGGGAGCTGTTTTTT. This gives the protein CSASHSNTGELFF.

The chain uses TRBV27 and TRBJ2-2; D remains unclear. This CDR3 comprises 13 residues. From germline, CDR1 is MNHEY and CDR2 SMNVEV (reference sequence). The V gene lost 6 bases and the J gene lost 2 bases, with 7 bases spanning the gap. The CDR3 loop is CASRTHNTGELFF. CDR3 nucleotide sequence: TGTGCCAGCAGAACGCATAACACCGGGGAGCTGTTTTTT.

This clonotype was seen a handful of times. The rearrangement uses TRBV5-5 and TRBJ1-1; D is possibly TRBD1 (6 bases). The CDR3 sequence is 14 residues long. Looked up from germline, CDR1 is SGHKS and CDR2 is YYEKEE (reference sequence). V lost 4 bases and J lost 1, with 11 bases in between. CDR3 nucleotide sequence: TGTGCCAGCAGCCCGATGGGGGCGAACACTGAAGCTTTCTTT. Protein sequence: CASSPMGANTEAFF.

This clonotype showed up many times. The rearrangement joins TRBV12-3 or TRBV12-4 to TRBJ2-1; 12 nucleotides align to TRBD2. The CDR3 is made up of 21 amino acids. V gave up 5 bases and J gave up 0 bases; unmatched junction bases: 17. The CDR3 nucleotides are TGTGCCAGCAGTAGAAGACTCTCAGGACTAGCGGGACCCGACTCCTACAATGAGCAGTTCTTC. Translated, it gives CASSRRLSGLAGPDSYNEQFF.

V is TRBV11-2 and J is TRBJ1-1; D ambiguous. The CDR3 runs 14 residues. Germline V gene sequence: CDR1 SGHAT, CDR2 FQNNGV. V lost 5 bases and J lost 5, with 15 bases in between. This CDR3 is CASSQTSVLTEAFF. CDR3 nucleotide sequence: TGTGCCAGCAGCCAAACCTCCGTATTGACTGAAGCTTTCTTT. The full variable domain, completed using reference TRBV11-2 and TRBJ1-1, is EAGVAQSPRYKIIEKRQSVAFWCNPISGHATLYWYQQILGQGPKLLIQFQNNGVVDDSQLPKDRFSAERLKGVDSTLKIQPAKLEDSAVYLCASSQTSVLTEAFFGQGTRLTVV.

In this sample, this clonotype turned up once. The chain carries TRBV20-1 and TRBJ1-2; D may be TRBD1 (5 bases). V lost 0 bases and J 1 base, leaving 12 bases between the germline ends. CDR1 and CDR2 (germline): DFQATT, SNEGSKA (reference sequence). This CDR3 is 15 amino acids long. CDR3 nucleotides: TGCAGTGCTAGAGACCCCCCGGGGGGTAACTATGGCTACACCTTC. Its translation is CSARDPPGGNYGYTF.

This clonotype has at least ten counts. For the CDR3, the DNA is TGTGCCAGCAGCCCGAGGGCGGCCGGGAACACTGAAGCTTTCTTT. It yields the protein CASSPRAAGNTEAFF. The rearrangement joins TRBV7-9 to TRBJ1-1, with D unresolved. The V end lost 5 bases, the J end lost 1 base, and 14 bases lay between the germline ends. The V gene's germline CDR1 is SEHNR and CDR2 FQNEAQ (reference sequence). CDR3 size: 15 residues. Based on the CDR3 plus reference TRBV7-9 and TRBJ1-1, the full variable domain is DTGVSQNPRHKITKRGQNVTFRCDPISEHNRLYWYRQTLGQGPEFLTYFQNEAQLEKSRLLSDRFSAERPKGSFSTLEIQRTEQGDSAMYLCASSPRAAGNTEAFFGQGTRLTVV.

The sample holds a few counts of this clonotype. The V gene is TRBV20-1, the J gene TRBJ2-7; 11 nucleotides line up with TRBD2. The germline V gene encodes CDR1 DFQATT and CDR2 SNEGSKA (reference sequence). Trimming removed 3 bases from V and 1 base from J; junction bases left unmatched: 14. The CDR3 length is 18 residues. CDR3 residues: CSARPPFNSGGASYEQYF. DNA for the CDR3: TGCAGTGCTAGGCCGCCCTTTAATAGCGGGGGGGCATCCTACGAGCAGTACTTC.

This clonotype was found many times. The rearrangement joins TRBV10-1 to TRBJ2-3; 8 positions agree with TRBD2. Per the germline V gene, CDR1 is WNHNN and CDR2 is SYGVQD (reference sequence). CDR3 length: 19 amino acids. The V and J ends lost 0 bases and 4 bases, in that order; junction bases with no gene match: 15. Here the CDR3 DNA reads TGCGCCAGCAGTGAGTCCAGGGTTAAGCGGGGGAGAAGCTCAGATACGCAGTATTTT. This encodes CASSESRVKRGRSSDTQYF.

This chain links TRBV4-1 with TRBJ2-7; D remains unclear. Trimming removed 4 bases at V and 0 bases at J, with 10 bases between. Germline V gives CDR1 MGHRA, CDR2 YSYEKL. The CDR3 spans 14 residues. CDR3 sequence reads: CASSLRIGSYEQYF. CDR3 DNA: TGCGCCAGCAGCCTTAGAATAGGCTCCTACGAGCAGTACTTC.

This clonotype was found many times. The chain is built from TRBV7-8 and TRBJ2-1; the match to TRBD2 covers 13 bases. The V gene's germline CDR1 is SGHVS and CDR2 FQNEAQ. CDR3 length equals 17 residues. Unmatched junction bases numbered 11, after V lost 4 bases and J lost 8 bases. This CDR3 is CASSSLALAGGPHEQFF. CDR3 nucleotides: TGTGCCAGCAGCTCCTTAGCACTAGCGGGGGGGCCCCATGAGCAGTTCTTC.

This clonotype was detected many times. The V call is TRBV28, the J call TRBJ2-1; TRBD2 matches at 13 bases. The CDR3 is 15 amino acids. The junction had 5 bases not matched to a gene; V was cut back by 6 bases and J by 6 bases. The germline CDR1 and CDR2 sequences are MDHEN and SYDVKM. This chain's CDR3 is CASRWTSGSFNEQFF. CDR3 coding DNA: TGTGCCAGCAGGTGGACTAGCGGGAGTTTCAATGAGCAGTTCTTC.

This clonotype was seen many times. The CDR3 DNA follows: TGTGCCAGCAGACCGATTGGGCCTTACTATGGCTACACCTTC. Its protein is CASRPIGPYYGYTF. The chain couples TRBV6-1 to TRBJ1-2; no definite D call. CDR3 length equals 14 residues. The V end lost 6 bases, the J end lost 3 bases, and 14 bases lay between the germline ends. Germline V gene lookup returns CDR1 MNHNS and CDR2 SASEGT.

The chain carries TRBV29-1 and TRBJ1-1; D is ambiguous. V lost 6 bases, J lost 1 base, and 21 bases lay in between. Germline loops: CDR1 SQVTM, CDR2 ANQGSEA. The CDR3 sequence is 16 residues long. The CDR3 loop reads CSVLGLRGSGNTEAFF. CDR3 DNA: TGCAGCGTCCTAGGGTTACGGGGTAGCGGGAACACTGAAGCTTTCTTT. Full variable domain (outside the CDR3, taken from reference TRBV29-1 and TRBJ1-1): SAVISQKPSRDICQRGTSLTIQCQVDSQVTMMFWYRQQPGQSLTLIATANQGSEATYESGFVIDKFPISRPNLTFSTLTVSNMSPEDSSIYLCSVLGLRGSGNTEAFFGQGTRLTVV.

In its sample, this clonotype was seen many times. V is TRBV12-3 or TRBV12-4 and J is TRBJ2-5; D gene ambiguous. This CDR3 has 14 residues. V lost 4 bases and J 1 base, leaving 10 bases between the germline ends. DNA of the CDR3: TGTGCCAGCAGTTCCAGTGCGTCCCAAGAGACCCAGTACTTC. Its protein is CASSSSASQETQYF.

The CDR3 coding sequence is TGTGCCAGCAGCCAAAGGAAGCATGAGCAGTTCTTC. Amino acid sequence: CASSQRKHEQFF. The chain combines TRBV3-1 with TRBJ2-1; unclear D gene. This CDR3 comprises 12 residues. Trimming cost V 2 bases and J 8 bases, with 7 bases left between them. Germline V lookup: CDR1 LGHDT, CDR2 YNNKEL (reference sequence).

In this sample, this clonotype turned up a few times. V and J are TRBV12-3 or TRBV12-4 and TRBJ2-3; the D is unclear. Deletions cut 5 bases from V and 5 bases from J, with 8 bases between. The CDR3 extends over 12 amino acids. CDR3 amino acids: CASSLNIDTQYF. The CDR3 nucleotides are TGTGCCAGCAGTCTAAACATAGATACGCAGTATTTT.

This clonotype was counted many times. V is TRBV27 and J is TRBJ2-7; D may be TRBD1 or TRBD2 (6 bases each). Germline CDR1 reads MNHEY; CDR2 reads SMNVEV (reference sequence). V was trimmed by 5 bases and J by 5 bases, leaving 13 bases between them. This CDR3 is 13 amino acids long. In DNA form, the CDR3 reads TGTGCCAGCAGTCCCTCGGGGGCCCACGAGCAGTACTTC. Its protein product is CASSPSGAHEQYF.

For the CDR3, the DNA is TGTGCCACCAGAGCCACGCGACAGGGGGGAACCTACGAGCAGTACTTC. Protein product: CATRATRQGGTYEQYF. The V and J genes are TRBV15 and TRBJ2-7; 9 nucleotides line up with TRBD1. The CDR3 consists of 16 residues. The V gene end was trimmed by 6 bases and the J gene end by 2 bases; junction bases not matched to a gene: 11. Germline CDR1 LNHNV, CDR2 YYDKDF (reference sequence).